The TCR beta chain described here comes from a study of post-analysis software for immune sequencing data. As for the study in general: Multiple sclerosis in the patients followed relapsing-remitting, secondary progressive and progressive-relapsing courses. Study outcomes and limitations: Comparison of patients with controls showed five TRBV segments more frequent in patients, TRBV5-6, TRBV5-1 and TRBV20-1 among them. Multiple sclerosis was associated with a significant reduction in normalized Chao1 diversity relative to controls.

Trimming took 5 bases from V and 7 from J; bases not matched to a gene: 14. CDR3 length: 15 amino acids. Germline CDR1 SGHVS, CDR2 FNYEAQ. About this clonotype itself: Its antigen remains unknown.

Incorporated into the TCR beta cDNA libraries were unique molecular identifiers, which served to reduce PCR and sequencing biases. TCRdb re-called the PCR reads with MiXCR, one entry per CDR3 protein. The repertoire includes roughly 800,000 distinct CDR3 sequences, around 42% of them detected once, and roughly 4.9% sits in the top ten. The rearrangement links TRBV7-6 to TRBJ2-7; 7 bases fit TRBD2. This receptor was taken from a girl aged 5-17 years with multiple sclerosis. Material for sequencing was blood. The CDR3 DNA follows: TGTGCCAGCAGCGCGTTAAGCGGTATAGCGGGTGAGCAGTACTTC. Encoded protein: CASSALSGIAGEQYF. Based on the CDR3 plus reference TRBV7-6 and TRBJ2-7, the full variable domain is GAGVSQSPRYKVTKRGQDVALRCDPISGHVSLYWYRQALGQGPEFLTYFNYEAQQDKSGLPNDRFSAERPEGSISTLTIQRTEQRDSAMYRCASSALSGIAGEQYFGPGTRLTVT.